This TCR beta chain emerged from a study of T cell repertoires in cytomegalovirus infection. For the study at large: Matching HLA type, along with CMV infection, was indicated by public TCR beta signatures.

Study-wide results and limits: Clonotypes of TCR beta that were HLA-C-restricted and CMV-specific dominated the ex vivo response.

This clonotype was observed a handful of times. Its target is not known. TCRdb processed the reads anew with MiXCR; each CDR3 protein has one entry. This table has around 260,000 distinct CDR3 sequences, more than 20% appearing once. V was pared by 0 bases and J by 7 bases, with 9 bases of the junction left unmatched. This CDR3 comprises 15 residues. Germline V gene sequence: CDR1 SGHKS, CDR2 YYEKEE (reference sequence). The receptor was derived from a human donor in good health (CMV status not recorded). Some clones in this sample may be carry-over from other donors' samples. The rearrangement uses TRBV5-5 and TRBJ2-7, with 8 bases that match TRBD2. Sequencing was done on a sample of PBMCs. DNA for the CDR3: TGTGCCAGCAGCTTGGCGGGGGGGCGCTCGGGGGAGCAGTACTTC. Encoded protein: CASSLAGGRSGEQYF. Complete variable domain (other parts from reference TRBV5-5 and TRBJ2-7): DAGVTQSPTHLIKTRGQQVTLRCSPISGHKSVSWYQQVLGQGPQFIFQYYEKEERGRGNFPDRFSARQFPNYSSELNVNALLLGDSALYLCASSLAGGRSGEQYFGPGTRLTVT.